This T cell receptor beta chain is from a study of cytomegalovirus exposure and HLA in healthy donors (dated by TCRdb to about 2017). A note on the overall study: According to an earlier analysis of around 600 of the donors, about 170 million T cells yielded 117 million unique TCR beta sequences and roughly 280 Gb of sequence data. Approximately 300 gigabases of sequencing data and 80 million or so unique TCR sequences were included in an early release covering several hundred HLA-typed donors. Among the roughly 410 genotyped donors, approximately 77% belonged to the genetic ancestry cluster associated with self-reported Caucasian donors. The study was designed to test whether signatures of past pathogen exposure could be identified by cataloging public T cell receptors. Using immunosequencing, the study profiled T cell repertoires from about 610 subjects and related those repertoires to cytomegalovirus serostatus. A separate validation cohort of more than 100 different subjects was used in addition to the 666-subject first cohort. High-throughput TCR immunosequencing, statistical association of individual TCRs with disease status, and machine learning were combined to predict cytomegalovirus infection status. A later analysis re-examined previously published TCR beta repertoires from just over 650 donors and added high-resolution HLA genotyping to investigate patterns of TCR occurrence. Rather than using new phenotypic data, the later analysis identified candidate immune exposures from TCR beta sequences and from how often those sequences occurred across donors. To decide whether each TCR beta V gene segment behaved as functional or pseudogenic, an earlier analysis of 587 of the donors relied on high-throughput TCR beta sequencing. Donor age, sex, ethnicity and CMV serostatus were compiled together with the repertoire data. In a later genetic analysis, genome-wide SNP genotypes for about 55% of the roughly 670 donors were used, and that subset was treated as a discovery cohort. All discovery cohort repertoires had been generated using a single sequencing platform. Class I and class II HLA loci were covered by the typing at four-digit resolution. Typing coverage varied by locus: about 620-630 donors for A, B, C, DRB1 and DQB1; roughly 510 for DQA1; about 570 for DPA1; some 470 for DPB1. Five DR-DQ haplotypes were handled as single units for association and clustering because linkage in the cohort was strong. Among roughly 400 genotyped donors of the cohort, an average of approximately 240,000 unique TCR beta nucleotide sequences were sequenced per donor, around 20% of them non-productive. The research as a whole found: A later analysis found that HLA-associated TCR beta chains were more clonally expanded and had lower generation probabilities than equally common non-associated chains. An association between a missense DCLRE1C variant and V-gene and J-gene trimming of TCR beta chains was found in a later genetic analysis and replicated in an independent cohort. The authors suggested that the approach could potentially be generalized to other disease states and immunological phenotypes. When HLA alleles, especially DR and DQ, strongly co-occurred, attributing TCR associations to individual alleles was difficult. A few of the identified cytomegalovirus-associated TCR beta chains were confirmed in vitro to be specific for cytomegalovirus antigens. A further reported finding was that TCR beta sequences accurately predicted the HLA-A and HLA-B alleles for most subjects in the first cohort. The 87-base-pair reads could not distinguish some IMGT-functional V segments, including TRBV6-2 and TRBV6-3, so those segments were excluded. Immune exposure information for the cohort was limited to CMV serostatus. A later analysis found that TCR association rates varied across HLA loci, with DRB1 alleles showing the most associated TCRs and HLA-C alleles the fewest. In the study, some 180 TCR beta chains were listed as associated with cytomegalovirus. Only TCR beta chains were sequenced in this cohort, and the absence of alpha or paired-chain data limited detectable features. Correlated functional status among segregating V segments might be attributable to linkage disequilibrium, but an unknown experimental factor could not be ruled out. The earlier analysis of 450 to 700 of the donors excluded 15 to 20 rarely observed V segments, including chromosome 9 orphons, because counts were too low. The classifier was reported to diagnose cytomegalovirus status with high specificity and sensitivity in both the original and validation cohorts. In an earlier analysis of 500 to 650 of the donors, most TCR beta V segments appeared in productive rearrangements about 90% or about 30% of the time, broadly matching IMGT annotations. Most CMV-associated TCR beta chains appeared to be HLA-restricted in a later analysis, and the HLA associations seemed to be driven largely by CMV exposure. Presence/absence analyses assumed roughly uniform sequencing depth across donors, an assumption that may not hold. Because some donors lacked HLA typing at each locus, the association tests relied only on the typed subset. In a later analysis, several top co-occurrence clusters were reported to appear linked to parvovirus B19, influenza, CMV and Epstein-Barr virus. The sequencing pipeline was judged likely to have produced a cluster of highly shared sequence variants as a technical artifact. Specific HLA alleles were associated with over 15,000 TCR beta sequences at a false discovery rate of 0.05 in a later analysis. Compared with the 666-donor mean, donors in an Asian-associated ancestry cluster had fewer N-insertions in productive TCRs, according to a later genetic analysis. Most TCR sequences were observed very rarely across donors, whereas some public TCRs were present in many individuals.

Library preparation employed the immunoSEQ multiplex PCR assay. For the multiplex PCR, a mixture combining 60 forward primers for TCR Vbeta segments and 13 reverse primers for TCR Jbeta segments was used. Amplification of the CDR3 region of rearranged TCR beta genes was performed with a multiplex PCR assay on genomic DNA. The amplified TCR beta libraries were sequenced on the Illumina HiSeq System as 87-base-pair reads. Per the original workflow: A later analysis counted some 74 million unique TCR beta chains across the roughly 700 repertoires, and 10 million to 11 million of these chains were shared by at least two donors. Raw reads were error-corrected and collapsed into unique sequences by a nearest-neighbor algorithm in which closely related sequences were merged to remove PCR and sequencing errors. CDR3 sequences were aligned to IMGT reference sequences to assign V, D and J gene segments. For a sequence to be retained, a match of at least six nucleotides was required to both a V gene segment and a J gene segment. A rearrangement counted as productive if the CDR3 had no stop codons and remained in frame with V and J, and every other rearrangement counted as non-productive. Following IMGT convention, CDR3 was defined as the stretch from the second conserved V-encoded cysteine up to the conserved J-encoded phenylalanine. In an earlier analysis of 500 to 650 of the donors, sequences lacking an unambiguous match to a single V gene segment were excluded. In an earlier analysis of around 600 of the donors, V segments were called functional above 56.7% productive rearrangements and were called segregating when the between-donor standard deviation exceeded 5%. A statistical classification framework was developed to diagnose cytomegalovirus status using the catalog of TCR beta chain sequences. V and J gene assignment, in a later analysis, came from comparing TCR nucleotide sequences with IMGT/GENE-DB human TR gene sequences. A later analysis assigned CDR3 sequences and most-parsimonious VDJ recombination scenarios with the TCRdist pipeline. In a later analysis, each TCR beta chain was defined by its CDR3 amino acid sequence together with its V-gene family, and reads without a unique V-gene family were excluded. In a later analysis, 500 to 700 highly shared, low-generation-probability nucleotide sequences were removed to address suspected cross-contamination and a sequencing artifact. A later analysis calculated a clonal expansion index for each public chain from normalized within-repertoire ranks of inferred template counts. In a later analysis, generation probabilities were computed with a VDJ recombination model fitted to out-of-frame rearrangements, and the resulting probabilities were checked against IGoR. Hypergeometric tests were used in a later analysis to score TCR-TCR, TCR-HLA and TCR-CMV co-occurrence, with a repertoire-size bias correction applied to the TCR pairs. In a later analysis, false discovery rates were estimated by permuting HLA or CMV assignments 20 times. A later analysis grouped co-occurring TCRs with DBSCAN, adding TCRdist sequence similarity when clustering within HLA-allele-positive subsets. Repertoires with fewer than 30,000 or more than 120,000 public chains were left out of co-occurrence clustering, as were five repertoires with anomalous nucleotide sharing. Entries here come from immuneACCESS through TCRdb and include only in-frame sequences with V and J called. Some clones fail to appear in such tables; in the studies checked, an unresolved V gene covers under half of the shortfall, and the cause of the remainder is unknown. The V and J calls and clone size are taken from that table; D and trimming were inferred from the DNA. Across this sample there are some 100,000 clones, with 75% seen only once. Of the sample, 8% to 13% falls within the top ten clones.

V loses 1 base of germline sequence and J loses 0 bases, and the interval between the two ends is 10 bases. Spanning cysteine to phenylalanine, the CDR3 consists of 15 amino acids. Only the CDR3 part of the read is kept: 45 bases, read in frame from the first base. From the germline V gene, CDR1 is SGHTA and CDR2 is FQGNSA. On this clone: Its antigen target is currently unknown. Qualities for individual bases were not recorded, and no much larger clone is one base off.

The cohort consisted of 666 healthy bone marrow donors. At the time of sampling, every cohort member was nominally healthy, though immune exposures that went unrecorded were likely present. The donor was CMV seronegative and was included in the group of 352 seronegative cohort members. A peripheral blood sample was collected from each donor, and TCR beta sequencing was performed on peripheral blood mononuclear cells. The Qiagen DNeasy Blood Extraction Kit was used to extract genomic DNA from the blood cell samples. Recombination joined TRBV7-2 with TRBJ2-7, with TRBD1 tentatively as D gene (6 bases match). Sequenced input: PBMCs. The receptor's source is a man aged 45-65 years in good health and CMV-seronegative. CDR3 loop: CASSLDLQGSYEQYF. The nucleotide sequence reads TGTGCCAGCAGCTTAGACCTACAGGGCTCCTACGAGCAGTACTTC. Reference TRBV7-2 and TRBJ2-7 genes cover what lies past the CDR3, so the full variable domain is GAGVSQSPSNKVTEKGKDVELRCDPISGHTALYWYRQSLGQGLEFLIYFQGNSAPDKSGLPSDRFSAERTGGSVSTLTIQRTQQEDSAVYLCASSLDLQGSYEQYFGPGTRLTVT.